This T cell receptor (beta chain) comes out of a study of cytomegalovirus exposure and HLA in healthy donors. A word on this clone: Antigen: not known.

A multiplex PCR was run with 60 Vbeta primers and 13 Jbeta primers. Sequenced by immunoSEQ multiplex PCR; TCRdb stores in-frame clones only, minus some. The sample comprises tens of thousands of clones, over 75% of which are singletons, and just under 2.5% rests with the top ten. Study-wide points: TCR beta chains numbering approximately 150 were designated cytomegalovirus-associated. A missense variant in DCLRE1C was later tied to TCR beta V- and J-gene trimming. Per published accounts, TCR beta sequences correctly predicted the HLA-A and HLA-B alleles of most subjects.

The germline V gene has CDR1 SGDLS and CDR2 YYNGEE. The CDR3 spans 17 residues. Losses at the gene ends were 0 bases for V and 2 bases for J; bases not matched to a gene: 7. This TCR was recovered from a male donor in good health and CMV-seropositive. This chain joins TRBV9 and TRBJ2-7; 11 bases agree with TRBD2. The source material was PBMCs. CDR3 residues: CASSVATSGSPPYEQYF. The DNA of the CDR3 is TGTGCCAGCAGCGTAGCTACTAGCGGGAGTCCCCCCTACGAGCAGTACTTC. Drawing the rest from reference TRBV9 and TRBJ2-7, the complete variable domain is DSGVTQTPKHLITATGQRVTLRCSPRSGDLSVYWYQQSLDQGLQFLIQYYNGEERAKGNILERFSAQQFPDLHSELNLSSLELGDSALYFCASSVATSGSPPYEQYFGPGTRLTVT.